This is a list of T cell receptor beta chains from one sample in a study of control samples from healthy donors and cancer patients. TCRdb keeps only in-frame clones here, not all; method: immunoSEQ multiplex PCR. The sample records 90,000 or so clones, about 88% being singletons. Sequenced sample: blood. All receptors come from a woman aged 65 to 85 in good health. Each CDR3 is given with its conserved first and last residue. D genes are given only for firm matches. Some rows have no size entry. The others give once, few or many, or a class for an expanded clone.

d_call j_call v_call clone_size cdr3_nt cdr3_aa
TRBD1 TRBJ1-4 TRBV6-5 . TGTGCCAGCAGTTACTCGACAGGGAAAAAACTGTTTTTT CASSYSTGKKLFF
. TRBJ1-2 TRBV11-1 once TGTGCCAGCAGCTCATCTAACTATGGCTACACCTTC CASSSSNYGYTF
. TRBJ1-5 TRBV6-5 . TGTGCCAGCAGACCTCAGATTTATAGCAATCAGCCCCAGCATTTT CASRPQIYSNQPQHF
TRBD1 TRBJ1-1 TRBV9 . TGTGCCAGCAGCGCAAACAGGGGGCTAACTGAAGCTTTCTTT CASSANRGLTEAFF
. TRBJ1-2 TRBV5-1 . TGCGCCAGCAGCTTGGGAGGGTCAATTAACTATGGCTACACCTTC CASSLGGSINYGYTF
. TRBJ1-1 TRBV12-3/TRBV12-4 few TGTGCCAGCAGTTTAAGGAGGGACACTGAAGCTTTCTTT CASSLRRDTEAFF
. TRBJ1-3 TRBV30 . TGTGCCTGGAGTGGACCAGTTAACACCATATATTTT CAWSGPVNTIYF
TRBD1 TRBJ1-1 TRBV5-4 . TGTGCCAGCAGCTCTGGACAGGGGAGGTTGAACACTGAAGCTTTCTTT CASSSGQGRLNTEAFF
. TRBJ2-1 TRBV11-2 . TGTGCCAGCAGCCCCCCGGGGGATAGTGAGCAGTTCTTC CASSPPGDSEQFF
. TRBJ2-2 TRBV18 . TGTGCCAGCTCAACCTCGACCGGGGAGCTGTTTTTT CASSTSTGELFF
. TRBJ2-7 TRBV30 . TGTGCCTGGAGCAGGGGTCGTACAAACGAGCAGTACTTC CAWSRGRTNEQYF
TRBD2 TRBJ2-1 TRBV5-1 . TGCGCCAGCAGCTTGAGAACTAGCGGGAACAATGAGCAGTTCTTC CASSLRTSGNNEQFF
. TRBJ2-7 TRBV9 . TGTGCCAGCAGCGTAGGGCCTGGACAGTCCTACGAGCAGTACTTC CASSVGPGQSYEQYF
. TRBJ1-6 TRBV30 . TGTGCCTGGATGTTGTTCACCTATAATTCACCCCTCCACTTT CAWMLFTYNSPLHF
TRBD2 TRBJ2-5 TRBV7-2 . TGTGCCAGCAGCATTACCGGGACTAGCCGAGGAGAGACCCAGTACTTC CASSITGTSRGETQYF
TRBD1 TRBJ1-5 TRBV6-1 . TGTGCCAGCAGTGGACAGGGCGCGGTCGGCAATCAGCCCCAGCATTTT CASSGQGAVGNQPQHF
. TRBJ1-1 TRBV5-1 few TGCGCCAGCAGACGAGGAAGCGGGGGACTGAACACTGAAGCTTTCTTT CASRRGSGGLNTEAFF
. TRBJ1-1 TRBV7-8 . TGTGCCAGCAGCTTACAGAGAAGGAACACTGAAGCTTTCTTT CASSLQRRNTEAFF
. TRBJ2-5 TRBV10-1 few TGCGCCAGCAGTAGGGACTCCCGGGGGAAAGTAGAGACCCAGTACTTC CASSRDSRGKVETQYF
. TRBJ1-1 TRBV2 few TGTGCCAGCGCCGTGGATGGGGGCACTGAAGCTTTCTTT CASAVDGGTEAFF
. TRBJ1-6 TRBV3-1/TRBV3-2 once TGTGCCAGCAGCCAAGACCGGTTAGGCAGGGGAACATATAATTCACCCCTCCACTTT CASSQDRLGRGTYNSPLHF
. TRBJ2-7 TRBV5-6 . TGTGCCAGCAGCTTGGCGTCAGGCTCCTTGGTATGGGTCGAGCAGTACTTC CASSLASGSLVWVEQYF
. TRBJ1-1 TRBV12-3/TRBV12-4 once TGTGCCAGCAGTTCACTTCCGGGACCCGAAGCTTTCTTT CASSSLPGPEAFF
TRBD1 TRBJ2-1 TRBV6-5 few TGTGCCAGCAGTTACGGACAGGGGGCCTACAATGAGCAGTTCTTC CASSYGQGAYNEQFF
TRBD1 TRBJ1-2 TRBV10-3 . TGTGCCATCAAAGGACAGGGAGGGTATGGCTACACCTTC CAIKGQGGYGYTF
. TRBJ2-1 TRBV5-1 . TGCGCCAGCAGCTTGGTTCAGGGAACCTACAATGAGCAGTTCTTC CASSLVQGTYNEQFF
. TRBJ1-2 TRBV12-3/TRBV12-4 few TGTGCCAGCAGCCGATCGGGGTATGGCTACACCTTC CASSRSGYGYTF
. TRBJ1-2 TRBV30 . TGTGCCTGGAGCCTGGACACTAACTATGGCTACACCTTC CAWSLDTNYGYTF